This TCR beta chain was captured in a study of T cells in narcolepsy. Study-wide results and caveats: Blood of same and different patients, but not healthy controls, reportedly held recurring autoreactive clonotypes.

Of note for this clone: Its antigen is not known.

With 0 bases removed from V and 1 base from J, the gap between germline ends came to 8 bases. CDR3 size: 15 residues. CDR1 SGHRS and CDR2 YFSETQ come from the germline V gene. TCRdb's table, derived via immunoSEQ multiplex PCR, lists solely in-frame clones and lacks some. The sample consists of about 25,000 clones, about 86% of them appearing once. This chain joins TRBV5-1 and TRBJ1-5; D is ambiguous. This clonotype originated in a human donor with narcolepsy. Sequencing was performed on CD45RA- memory CD4+ T cells from PBMCs. The CDR3 sequence: CASSLGVDSNQPQHF. The DNA of the CDR3 is TGCGCCAGCAGCTTGGGGGTAGACAGCAATCAGCCCCAGCATTTT. Filled out from reference TRBV5-1 and TRBJ1-5, the complete variable domain reads KAGVTQTPRYLIKTRGQQVTLSCSPISGHRSVSWYQQTPGQGLQFLFEYFSETQRNKGNFPGRFSGRQFSNSRSEMNVSTLELGDSALYLCASSLGVDSNQPQHFGDGTRLSIL.